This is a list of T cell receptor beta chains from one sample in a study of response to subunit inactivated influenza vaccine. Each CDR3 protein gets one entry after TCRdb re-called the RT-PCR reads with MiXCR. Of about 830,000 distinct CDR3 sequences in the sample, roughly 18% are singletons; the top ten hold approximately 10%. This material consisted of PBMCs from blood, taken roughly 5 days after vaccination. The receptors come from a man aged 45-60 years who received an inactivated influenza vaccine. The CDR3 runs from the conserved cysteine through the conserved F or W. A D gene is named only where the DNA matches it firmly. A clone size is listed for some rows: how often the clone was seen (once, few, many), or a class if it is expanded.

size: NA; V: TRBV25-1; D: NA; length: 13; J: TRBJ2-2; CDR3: CASRMGVGGELFF; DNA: TGTGCCAGCAGAATGGGGGTCGGCGGGGAGCTGTTTTTT
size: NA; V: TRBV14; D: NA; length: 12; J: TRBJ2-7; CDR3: CASSLDWREQYF; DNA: TGTGCCAGCAGCCTCGATTGGCGCGAGCAGTACTTC
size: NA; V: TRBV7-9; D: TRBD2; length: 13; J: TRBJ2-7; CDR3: CASSNSGSYEQYF; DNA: TGTGCCAGCAGCAATAGCGGGAGTTACGAGCAGTACTTC
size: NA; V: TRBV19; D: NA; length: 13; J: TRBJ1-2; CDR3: CASTPGAIYGYTF; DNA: TGTGCCAGTACCCCAGGGGCAATCTATGGCTACACCTTC
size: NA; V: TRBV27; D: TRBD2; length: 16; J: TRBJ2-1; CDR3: CASSYGTSGNYNEQFF; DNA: TGTGCCAGCAGTTATGGGACTAGCGGAAACTACAATGAGCAGTTCTTC
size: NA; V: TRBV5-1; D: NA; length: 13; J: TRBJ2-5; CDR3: CASSSRDVETQYF; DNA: TGCGCCAGCAGCTCCCGGGACGTAGAGACCCAGTACTTC
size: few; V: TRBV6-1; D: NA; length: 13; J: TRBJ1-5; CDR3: CASSEVPNQPQHF; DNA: TGTGCCAGCAGTGAAGTCCCAAATCAGCCCCAGCATTTT
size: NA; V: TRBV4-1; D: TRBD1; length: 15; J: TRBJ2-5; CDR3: CASSQQQGFVETQYF; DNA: TGCGCCAGCAGCCAACAACAGGGGTTTGTGGAGACCCAGTACTTC
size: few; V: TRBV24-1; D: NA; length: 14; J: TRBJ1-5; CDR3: CATSDTQGNQPQHF; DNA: TGTGCCACCAGTGATACACAGGGAAATCAGCCCCAGCATTTT
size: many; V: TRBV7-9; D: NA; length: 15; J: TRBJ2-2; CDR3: CATIPLVTNTGELFF; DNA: TGTGCCACCATTCCCTTGGTTACGAACACCGGGGAGCTGTTTTTT
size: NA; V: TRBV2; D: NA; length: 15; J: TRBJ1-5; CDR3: CASRAGTFGGQPQHF; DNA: TGTGCCAGCAGAGCCGGGACTTTCGGGGGTCAGCCCCAGCATTTT
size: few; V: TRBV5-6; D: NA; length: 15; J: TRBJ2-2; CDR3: CASSPVAGNTGELFF; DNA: TGTGCCAGCAGCCCGGTGGCGGGAAACACCGGGGAGCTGTTTTTT
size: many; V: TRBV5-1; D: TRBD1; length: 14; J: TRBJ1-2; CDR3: CASAPGQGVYGYTF; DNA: TGCGCCAGCGCGCCCGGACAGGGGGTTTATGGCTACACCTTC
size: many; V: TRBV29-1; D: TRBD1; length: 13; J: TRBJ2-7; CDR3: CSVATGEVYEQYF; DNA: TGCAGCGTGGCGACAGGGGAAGTCTACGAGCAGTACTTC
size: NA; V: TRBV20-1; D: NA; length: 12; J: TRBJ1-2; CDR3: CSARDLASGYTF; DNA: TGCAGTGCTAGAGATTTGGCGTCTGGCTACACCTTC
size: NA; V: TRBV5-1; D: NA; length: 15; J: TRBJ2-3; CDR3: CASSFGRGRTDTQYF; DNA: TGCGCCAGCAGCTTCGGCAGGGGACGGACAGATACGCAGTATTTT
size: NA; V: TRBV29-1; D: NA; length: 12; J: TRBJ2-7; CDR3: CSVGAGLYEQYF; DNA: TGCAGCGTTGGGGCAGGGCTCTACGAGCAGTACTTC
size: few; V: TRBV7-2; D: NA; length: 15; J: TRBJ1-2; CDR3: CASSLTTGENYGYTF; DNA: TGTGCCAGCAGCTTGACCACGGGGGAGAACTATGGCTACACCTTC
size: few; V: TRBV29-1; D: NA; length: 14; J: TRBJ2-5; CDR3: CSVIPQGRHETQYF; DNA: TGCAGCGTGATTCCACAGGGTCGACACGAGACCCAGTACTTC
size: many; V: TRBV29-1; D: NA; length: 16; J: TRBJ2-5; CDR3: CSVEDHRDLYQETQYF; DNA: TGCAGCGTTGAAGACCACCGGGACTTGTACCAAGAGACCCAGTACTTC
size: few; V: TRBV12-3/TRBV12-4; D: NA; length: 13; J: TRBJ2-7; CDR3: CASSPTYGGEQYF; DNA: TGTGCCAGCAGTCCTACCTATGGTGGCGAGCAGTACTTC
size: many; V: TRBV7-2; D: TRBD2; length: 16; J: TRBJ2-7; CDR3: CASSLRPASGGNEQYF; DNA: TGTGCCAGCAGCTTAAGGCCGGCTAGCGGGGGTAACGAGCAGTACTTC
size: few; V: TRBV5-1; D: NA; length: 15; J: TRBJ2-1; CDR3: CASSPDWGSYNEQFF; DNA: TGCGCCAGCAGCCCTGACTGGGGCTCCTACAATGAGCAGTTCTTC
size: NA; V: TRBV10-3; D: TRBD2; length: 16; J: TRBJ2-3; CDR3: CAISELASGNKDTQYF; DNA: TGTGCCATCAGTGAGCTGGCTAGCGGGAACAAAGATACGCAGTATTTT
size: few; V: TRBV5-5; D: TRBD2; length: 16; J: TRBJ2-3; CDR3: CASSLPSGVNTDTQYF; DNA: TGTGCCAGCAGCCTGCCTAGCGGGGTGAACACAGATACGCAGTATTTT
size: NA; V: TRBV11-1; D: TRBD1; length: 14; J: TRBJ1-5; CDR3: CASSLTGNGQPQHF; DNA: TGTGCCAGCAGCCTGACAGGGAATGGTCAGCCCCAGCATTTT
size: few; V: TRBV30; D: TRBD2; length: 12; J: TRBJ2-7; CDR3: CAWNWGGEEQYF; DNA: TGTGCCTGGAATTGGGGGGGTGAGGAGCAGTACTTC
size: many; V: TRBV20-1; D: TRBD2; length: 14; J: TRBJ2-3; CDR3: CSALGLAGPDTQYF; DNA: TGCAGTGCGCTGGGACTAGCGGGACCAGATACGCAGTATTTT
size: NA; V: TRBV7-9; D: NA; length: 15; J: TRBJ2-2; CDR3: CASVRSGENTGELFF; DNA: TGTGCAAGTGTAAGGAGCGGCGAGAACACCGGGGAGCTGTTTTTT
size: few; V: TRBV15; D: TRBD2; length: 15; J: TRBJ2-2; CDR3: CATGEGRRANGELFF; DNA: TGTGCCACCGGGGAGGGGAGGAGAGCGAACGGGGAGCTGTTTTTT
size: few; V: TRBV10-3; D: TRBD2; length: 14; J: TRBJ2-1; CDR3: CAISEGLAGNEQFF; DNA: TGTGCCATCAGTGAAGGGCTAGCGGGCAATGAGCAGTTCTTC
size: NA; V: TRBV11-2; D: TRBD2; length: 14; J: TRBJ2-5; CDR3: CASSSWGGWETQYF; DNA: TGTGCCAGCAGCTCATGGGGGGGTTGGGAGACCCAGTACTTC
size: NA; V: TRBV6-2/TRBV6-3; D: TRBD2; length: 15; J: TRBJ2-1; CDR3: CASRPGGRGYNEQFF; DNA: TGTGCCAGCAGGCCTGGCGGGAGGGGATACAATGAGCAGTTCTTC
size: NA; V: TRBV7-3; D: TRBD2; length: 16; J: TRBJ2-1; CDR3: CASSLQSGSRYNEQFF; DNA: TGTGCCAGCAGCTTACAGAGCGGGAGTAGGTACAATGAGCAGTTCTTC
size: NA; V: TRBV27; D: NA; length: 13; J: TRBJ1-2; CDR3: CASSFSGGGGYTF; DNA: TGTGCCAGCAGTTTTTCTGGGGGGGGTGGCTACACCTTC
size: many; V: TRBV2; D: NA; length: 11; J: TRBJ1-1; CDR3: CASTQGGEAFF; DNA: TGTGCCAGCACGCAGGGTGGGGAAGCTTTCTTT
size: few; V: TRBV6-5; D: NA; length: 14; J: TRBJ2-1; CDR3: CASSYPGPYNEQFF; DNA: TGTGCCAGCAGTTACCCAGGACCATACAATGAGCAGTTCTTC
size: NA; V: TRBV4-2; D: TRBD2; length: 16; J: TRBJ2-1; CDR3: CASSQELASGYNEQFF; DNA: TGTGCCAGCAGCCAAGAACTGGCTAGCGGATACAATGAGCAGTTCTTC
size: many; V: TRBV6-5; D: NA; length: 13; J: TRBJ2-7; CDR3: CASSSGTSYEQYF; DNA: TGTGCCAGCAGTTCCGGGACAAGCTACGAGCAGTACTTC
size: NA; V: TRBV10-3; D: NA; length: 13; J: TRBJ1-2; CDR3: CAISEGVDYGYTF; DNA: TGTGCCATCAGTGAGGGGGTTGACTATGGCTACACCTTC
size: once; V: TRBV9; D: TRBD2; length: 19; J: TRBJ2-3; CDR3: CASSVDIAGGPGVPDTQYF; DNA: TGTGCCAGCAGCGTAGATATAGCGGGAGGGCCAGGCGTCCCGGATACGCAGTATTTT
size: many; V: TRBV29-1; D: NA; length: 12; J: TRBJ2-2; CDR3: CSGGPNTGELFF; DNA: TGCAGCGGGGGACCGAACACCGGGGAGCTGTTTTTT
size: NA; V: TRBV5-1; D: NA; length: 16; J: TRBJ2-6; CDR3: CASSLVAGTGANVLTF; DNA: TGCGCCAGCAGCTTGGTCGCAGGGACCGGGGCCAACGTCCTGACTTTC
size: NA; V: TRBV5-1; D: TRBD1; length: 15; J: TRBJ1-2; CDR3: CASSHRQGTNYGYTF; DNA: TGCGCCAGCAGCCACCGACAGGGTACTAACTATGGCTACACCTTC
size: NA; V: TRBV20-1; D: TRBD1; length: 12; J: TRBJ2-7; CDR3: CSAGQGDYEQYF; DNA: TGCAGTGCTGGACAGGGTGACTACGAGCAGTACTTC
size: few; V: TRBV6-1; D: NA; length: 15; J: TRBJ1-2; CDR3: CASSEPRYLGYGYTF; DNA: TGTGCCAGCAGCGAGCCTCGGTACTTGGGCTATGGCTACACCTTC
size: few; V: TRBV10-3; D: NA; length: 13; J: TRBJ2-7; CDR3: CAISAPSLVEQYF; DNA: TGTGCCATCAGTGCACCTAGTCTAGTCGAGCAGTACTTC
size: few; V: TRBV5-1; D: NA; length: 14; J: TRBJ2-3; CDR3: CASSLDGLPDTQYF; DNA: TGCGCCAGCAGCTTGGACGGGTTACCAGATACGCAGTATTTT
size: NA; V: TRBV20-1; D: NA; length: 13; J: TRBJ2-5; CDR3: CSAKMTGRETQYF; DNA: TGCAGTGCCAAGATGACAGGTCGGGAGACCCAGTACTTC
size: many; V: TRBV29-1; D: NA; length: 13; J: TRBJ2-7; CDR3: CSVGHGQGYEQYF; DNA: TGCAGCGTCGGACATGGCCAGGGTTACGAGCAGTACTTC
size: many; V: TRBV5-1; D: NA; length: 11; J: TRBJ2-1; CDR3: CASSLYNEQFF; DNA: TGTGCCAGCAGCTTGTACAATGAGCAGTTCTTC
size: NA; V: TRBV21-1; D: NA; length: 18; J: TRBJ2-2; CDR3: CASSKDEGSGLNTGELFF; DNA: TGTGCCAGCAGCAAAGACGAGGGTAGCGGCCTTAACACCGGGGAGCTGTTTTTT
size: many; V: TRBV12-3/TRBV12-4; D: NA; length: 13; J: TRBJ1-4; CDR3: CASSLDPNEKLFF; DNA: TGTGCCAGCAGCTTGGACCCGAATGAAAAACTGTTTTTT
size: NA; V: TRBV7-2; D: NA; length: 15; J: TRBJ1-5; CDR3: CASSPLMGAGQPQHF; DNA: TGTGCCAGCAGCCCCCTCATGGGGGCAGGTCAGCCCCAGCATTTT
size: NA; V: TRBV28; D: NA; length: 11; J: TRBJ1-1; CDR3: CASSSATEAFF; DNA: TGTGCCAGCAGTTCGGCCACTGAAGCTTTCTTT
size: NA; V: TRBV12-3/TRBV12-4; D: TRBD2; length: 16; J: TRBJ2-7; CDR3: CASSRGTSGPSYEQYF; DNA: TGTGCCAGCAGTCGAGGGACTAGCGGGCCCTCCTACGAGCAGTACTTC
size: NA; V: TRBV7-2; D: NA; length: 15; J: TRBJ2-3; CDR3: CASSLVDPGTDTQYF; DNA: TGTGCCAGCAGCTTAGTAGATCCGGGCACAGATACGCAGTATTTT
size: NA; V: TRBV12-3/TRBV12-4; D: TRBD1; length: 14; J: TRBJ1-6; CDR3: CASSYDREGVPLHF; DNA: TGTGCCAGCAGTTACGACAGGGAGGGGGTGCCCCTCCACTTT
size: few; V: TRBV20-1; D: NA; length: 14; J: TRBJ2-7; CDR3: CSASEQVASYEQYF; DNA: TGCAGTGCAAGCGAACAGGTGGCTTCCTACGAGCAGTACTTC
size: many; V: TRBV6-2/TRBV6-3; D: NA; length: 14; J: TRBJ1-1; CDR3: CASSSLPAGTEAFF; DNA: TGTGCCAGCAGCTCCCTACCGGCGGGCACTGAAGCTTTCTTT